This entry lists 27 T cell receptor beta chains sequenced from one sample in a study of identical twins. TCRdb redid the calling of the 5' RACE reads with MiXCR, one entry per CDR3 protein. The repertoire consists of approximately 210,000 distinct CDR3 sequences, with about a sixth occurring once and the leading ten covering 40%. The same data also contributed to another study, on T cells expressing NK-cell markers.

Source material: CD8+ T cells sorted from blood. All receptors come from a woman under 30 in good health.

The V and J genes are TRBV20-1 and TRBJ1-1; D is undetermined. The CDR3 totals 15 residues. V lost 0 bases, J lost 1 base, and 12 bases lay in between. Germline CDR1 and CDR2: DFQATT and SNEGSKA (reference sequence). The CDR3: CSARDGSRGNTEAFF. As DNA, the CDR3 is TGCAGTGCTAGAGATGGGTCCCGAGGGAACACTGAAGCTTTCTTT.

In its sample, this clonotype was seen a few times. This chain connects TRBV21-1 to TRBJ2-3; TRBD2, the table's D call, was not compared with the DNA. TRBV21-1 constitutes a pseudogene. The CDR3 length is 21 residues. The CDR3 loop reads CASSKDNRHNHGLAGTDTQYF. The CDR3 DNA reads TGTGCCAGCAGCAAAGACAACAGACATAACCACGGACTAGCGGGGACAGATACGCAGTATTTT.

This clonotype was detected a few times. The J gene is TRBJ2-3, the V gene TRBV9, with a possible D match to TRBD2 (7 bases). The ends were cut back, 4 bases at V and 0 bases at J, with 21 bases in the middle. This CDR3 is built from 18 residues. Germline V gives CDR1 SGDLS, CDR2 YYNGEE. The CDR3 DNA reads as TGTGCCAGCAGCCCATCCTTGAGGGGGGGGGCCAGCACAGATACGCAGTATTTT. Its translation: CASSPSLRGGASTDTQYF.

This clonotype occurred a few times. Germline is not matched at one junction end, which may reflect a read error. The chain recombines TRBV10-3 with TRBJ1-2; no firm D call. This CDR3 contains 11 residues. From germline, CDR1 is ENHRY and CDR2 SYGVKD. DNA of the CDR3: TGTGCCATCATCGCCCTCGGAGATATGCCCTTC. It is translated as CAIIALGDMPF.

CDR3 sequence reads: CASTPLGDTQYF. CDR3 DNA: TGTGCCAGCACCCCGTTGGGAGATACGCAGTATTTT. The J gene is TRBJ2-3, the V gene TRBV11-2; D gene uncertain. CDR3 length: 12 amino acids. The germline V gene has CDR1 SGHAT and CDR2 FQNNGV. With 7 bases removed from V and 5 bases from J, the gap between germline ends came to 10 bases.

The chain combines TRBV15 with TRBJ2-7; D is ambiguous. V was clipped by 4 bases and J by 2 bases, with 18 bases between them. Germline V gene lookup returns CDR1 LNHNV and CDR2 YYDKDF (reference sequence). The CDR3 is 16 amino acids. DNA of the CDR3: TGTGCCACCAGCACCAGCTTCGACTTACACCCCTACGAGCAGTACTTC. Residues: CATSTSFDLHPYEQYF.

This clonotype has a handful of counts. The gene calls are TRBV2 and TRBJ2-7, with 7 bases matching TRBD1. This CDR3 spans 13 amino acids. V was pared by 7 bases and J by 5 bases, with 8 bases of the junction left unmatched. CDR1 and CDR2 (germline): SNHLY, FYNNEI. In DNA form, the CDR3 reads TGTGCCAGCACCCCAGACAGGGACCACGAGCAGTACTTC. Translation gives CASTPDRDHEQYF.

The chain couples TRBV27 to TRBJ2-1, with no clear D. V was trimmed by 2 bases and J by 5 bases, leaving 10 bases between them. CDR1 MNHEY and CDR2 SMNVEV come from the germline V gene (reference sequence). There are 14 residues in the CDR3. In DNA form, the CDR3 reads TGTGCCAGCAGTTTAAAGCGAAAGGACAATGAGCAGTTCTTC. The encoded protein is CASSLKRKDNEQFF.

The chain combines TRBV6-5 with TRBJ2-5; D call uncertain. This CDR3 region has 12 residues. The V end lost 5 bases, the J end lost 7 bases, and 11 bases lay between the germline ends. In germline, CDR1 is MNHEY, CDR2 SVGAGI. The CDR3 nucleotides read TGTGCCAGCAGTAGCCTCACGGGGACCCAGTACTTC. Translation gives CASSSLTGTQYF.

This clonotype appeared a few times. The genes are TRBV15 and TRBJ2-3; perhaps D is TRBD1 or TRBD2 (5 bases each). CDR3 length: 14 residues. Germline V gives CDR1 LNHNV, CDR2 YYDKDF (reference sequence). The V end was cut by 4 bases, the J end by 1 base, with 9 bases between. CDR3 sequence: CATSTRDGTDTQYF. CDR3 in DNA: TGTGCCACCAGCACCCGGGACGGCACAGATACGCAGTATTTT.

This clonotype appeared once. CDR3 sequence (DNA): TGTGCCAGCAGCTTTGGACCTTACAATGAGCAGTTCTTC. Residues: CASSFGPYNEQFF. The rearrangement uses TRBV14 and TRBJ2-1; no definite D call. V lost 5 bases, J lost 4 bases, and 9 bases lay in between. The CDR3 has 13 amino acids. CDR1 and CDR2 (germline): SGHDN, FVKESK.

The sample holds one count of this clonotype. The chain joins TRBV30 to TRBJ2-1; TRBD2 is a possible D gene (6 bases). With 3 bases removed from V and 0 bases from J, the gap between germline ends came to 15 bases. The CDR3 is 16 amino acids. Per the germline V gene, CDR1 is GTSNPN and CDR2 is SVGIG (reference sequence). The CDR3 loop is CAWRGLRDDSYNEQFF. The CDR3 DNA sequence: TGTGCCTGGAGAGGTCTGCGGGACGACTCCTACAATGAGCAGTTCTTC. The full variable domain, completed using reference TRBV30 and TRBJ2-1, is SQTIHQWPATLVQPVGSPLSLECTVEGTSNPNLYWYRQAAGRGLQLLFYSVGIGQISSEVPQNLSASRPQDRQFILSSKKLLLSDSGFYLCAWRGLRDDSYNEQFFGPGTRLTVL.

There are a few counts of this clonotype. The chain uses TRBV27 and TRBJ2-7, with 10 bases identical to TRBD1. CDR1 and CDR2 from the germline V gene are MNHEY and SMNVEV (reference sequence). This CDR3 contains 15 residues. V trimming: 4 bases; J trimming: 2 bases; junction bases outside the gene matches: 5. The CDR3 DNA sequence: TGTGCCAGCAGTTCCCGGGACAGGGGACCCTACGAGCAGTACTTC. Its translation is CASSSRDRGPYEQYF.

This clonotype turned up a few times. CDR3 loop: CASSLGTPWTEAFF. CDR3 in DNA: TGTGCCAGCAGCTTAGGGACCCCTTGGACTGAAGCTTTCTTT. The chain combines TRBV11-2 with TRBJ1-1; the D is unclear. V gave up 1 base and J gave up 5 bases, with 11 bases separating them. Germline V lookup: CDR1 SGHAT, CDR2 FQNNGV. The CDR3 contains 14 residues.

The genes are TRBV10-2 and TRBJ2-1; D might be TRBD2 (5 bases). V was shortened by 5 bases and J by 9 bases, with 14 bases between the two germline ends. Per germline, CDR1 WSHSY and CDR2 SAAADI. The CDR3 length is 13 residues. CDR3 sequence reads: CASSPLAGGEQFF. CDR3 in DNA: TGCGCCAGCAGTCCCTTGGCGGGCGGTGAGCAGTTCTTC.

This clonotype has more than one count but fewer than ten. The J gene is TRBJ2-1, the V gene TRBV12-3 or TRBV12-4, with a tentative D call TRBD1 (5 bases). V was shortened by 5 bases and J by 8 bases, with 22 bases between the two germline ends. This CDR3 comprises 16 residues. DNA for the CDR3: TGTGCCAGCAGTACCCGACAGCTGGGGCGAGTCCATGAGCAGTTCTTC. Protein product: CASSTRQLGRVHEQFF.

There are a few counts of this clonotype. The CDR3 is CASSYSGPSNEQFF. CDR3 DNA: TGTGCCAGCAGTTACTCAGGACCCAGCAATGAGCAGTTCTTC. The V and J genes are TRBV6-5 and TRBJ2-1, with unresolved D. Germline CDR1 and CDR2: MNHEY and SVGAGI. The CDR3 is 14 amino acids. V was trimmed by 0 bases and J by 6 bases, leaving 9 bases between them.

J is TRBJ2-4 and V is TRBV7-2; D is possibly TRBD1 (5 bases). This CDR3 is 15 amino acids long. Looked up from germline, CDR1 is SGHTA and CDR2 is FQGNSA. Trimming cost V 3 bases and J 7 bases, with 16 bases left between them. CDR3 nucleotide sequence: TGTGCCAGCAGCTTGGCGGCAGGGCGCCCGAACATTCAGTACTTC. Protein product: CASSLAAGRPNIQYF.

This clonotype occurred a few times. The chain carries TRBV12-3 or TRBV12-4 and TRBJ1-3; tentative D call: TRBD1 (6 bases). The CDR3 is made up of 17 amino acids. With 4 bases removed from V and 2 bases from J, the gap between germline ends came to 18 bases. CDR3 protein: CASSSFSTGRAGNTIYF. For the CDR3, the DNA is TGTGCCAGCAGTTCCTTCTCGACAGGTCGTGCTGGAAACACCATATATTTT.

This chain joins TRBV7-9 and TRBJ2-1; D is uncertain. Germline V gives CDR1 SEHNR, CDR2 FQNEAQ (reference sequence). This CDR3 spans 12 amino acids. Deletions cut 5 bases from V and 8 bases from J, with 10 bases between. The CDR3 protein is CASSPNPHEQFF. The DNA of the CDR3 is TGTGCCAGCAGCCCCAACCCCCATGAGCAGTTCTTC.

This clonotype was observed many times. The chain carries TRBV5-1 and TRBJ2-5; 10 nucleotides line up with TRBD2. The CDR3 covers 15 residues. The V segment lost 2 bases and the J segment 1 base; nucleotides outside the gene matches: 2. Germline V gene data show CDR1 as SGHRS and CDR2 as YFSETQ. The CDR3 bases are TGCGCCAGCAGCTTACAGCGGGAGGGCCAAGAGACCCAGTACTTC. It is translated as CASSLQREGQETQYF.

This clonotype appeared a few times. The V and J genes are TRBV9 and TRBJ2-4, with D uncertain. The CDR3 spans 13 residues. Germline V lookup: CDR1 SGDLS, CDR2 YYNGEE. The V end was cut by 2 bases, the J end by 7 bases, with 10 bases between. In nucleotides, the CDR3 is TGTGCCAGCAGCGTGGTGGACGGGAACATTCAGTACTTC. This sequence encodes CASSVVDGNIQYF. Filled out from reference TRBV9 and TRBJ2-4, the complete variable domain reads DSGVTQTPKHLITATGQRVTLRCSPRSGDLSVYWYQQSLDQGLQFLIQYYNGEERAKGNILERFSAQQFPDLHSELNLSSLELGDSALYFCASSVVDGNIQYFGAGTRLSVL.

This clonotype was found a few times. The chain couples TRBV20-1 to TRBJ2-1; 10 bases map to TRBD2. The germline gives CDR1 DFQATT, CDR2 SNEGSKA (reference sequence). The J segment lost 9 bases and the V segment lost 3 bases, leaving 8 bases of the junction unmatched. This CDR3 is 14 amino acids long. The CDR3 spells CSASKQRGGIEQFF. The CDR3 DNA reads as TGCAGTGCTAGTAAACAGCGGGGGGGCATTGAGCAGTTCTTC.

This rearrangement joins TRBV5-5 to TRBJ2-1; TRBD2 agrees at 10 bases. CDR3 length: 16 amino acids. CDR1 and CDR2 from the germline V gene are SGHKS and YYEKEE (reference sequence). V was clipped by 0 bases and J by 10 bases; unmatched bases: 10. In DNA form, the CDR3 reads TGTGCCAGCAGCTTGGATAGTGCTAGCGGGAGATGGGAGCAGTTCTTC. Translation: CASSLDSASGRWEQFF. The whole variable domain, remainder taken from reference TRBV5-5 and TRBJ2-1, is DAGVTQSPTHLIKTRGQQVTLRCSPISGHKSVSWYQQVLGQGPQFIFQYYEKEERGRGNFPDRFSARQFPNYSSELNVNALLLGDSALYLCASSLDSASGRWEQFFGPGTRLTVL.

This sequence joins TRBV20-1 and TRBJ2-7; TRBD1 might be the D (6 bases). Germline V gene lookup returns CDR1 DFQATT and CDR2 SNEGSKA (reference sequence). The V gene lost 2 bases and the J gene lost 4 bases, with 18 bases spanning the gap. CDR3 length: 15 amino acids. CDR3 DNA sequence: TGCAGTGCTAGAATGGTGGCCAGGGGTTCTTACGAGCAGTACTTC. Protein product: CSARMVARGSYEQYF.

This clonotype appeared a few times. The V gene is TRBV6-1, the J gene TRBJ1-1, with 7 bases aligning to TRBD1. Germline CDR1 MNHNS, CDR2 SASEGT. J was trimmed by 4 bases and V by 5 bases; bases with no gene match: 13. The CDR3 totals 16 residues. DNA of the CDR3: TGTGCCAGCAGTCGCAGGGGGGGCCAGGGGGGCACTGAAGCTTTCTTT. Translating it yields CASSRRGGQGGTEAFF.

The J gene is TRBJ2-7, the V gene TRBV7-3; no clear D. CDR3 length: 13 amino acids. Trimming removed 0 bases at V and 7 bases at J, with 10 bases between. Germline lookup yields CDR1 SGHTA and CDR2 FQGTGA. The CDR3 is CASSLTLGGEQYF. The CDR3, as DNA: TGTGCCAGCAGCTTAACACTTGGTGGGGAGCAGTACTTC. The variable domain in full, with the rest retrieved from reference TRBV7-3 and TRBJ2-7, is GAGVSQTPSNKVTEKGKYVELRCDPISGHTALYWYRQSLGQGPEFLIYFQGTGAADDSGLPNDRFFAVRPEGSVSTLKIQRTERGDSAVYLCASSLTLGGEQYFGPGTRLTVT.